Detailed here is one TCR beta chain. The repertoire was sequenced with immunoSEQ multiplex PCR; TCRdb's copy has only in-frame clones and lacks some. The sample has fewer than 450,000 clones, 70% to 90% seen once. The sample belongs to a study of blood T cell repertoires in COVID-19. Study-level background: COVID-19 samples collected from the United States, Italy and Spain covered acute and convalescent phases.

The CDR3 is 18 residues long. The V end was cut by 5 bases, the J end by 0 bases, with 17 bases between. Germline V gene lookup returns CDR1 LGHDT and CDR2 YNNKEL (reference sequence). While infection was still active, Seattle patients were enrolled and then followed longitudinally. The sequence came from a woman aged 50 to 60 with COVID-19, enrolled during active disease. Material: peripheral blood. The rearrangement links TRBV3-1 (or the pseudogene TRBV3-2) to TRBJ1-6; a possible D gene is TRBD1 (6 bases). The CDR3 bases are TGTGCCAGCAGCAGCCCCAACAGGGACACCTCCTATAATTCACCCCTCCACTTT. Amino acid sequence: CASSSPNRDTSYNSPLHF.